Sequencing of this T cell receptor (beta chain) was carried out in a study of beta chain features in type 1 diabetes (dated by TCRdb to 2017 to 2018). Concerning the study at large: Patients and healthy donors did not differ in mean age, gender distribution, total cell number or subset yield. In the study, recently diagnosed type 1 diabetes patients and matched healthy donors were compared on the TCRB repertoires of their sorted circulating CD4+ T cell subsets. Regulatory and stem cell-like memory subsets were obtained from only 8 patients and roughly eight healthy donors, while naive and central memory subsets were obtained from all 30 or so donors. A total of roughly 100 million sorted cells were examined across all samples, and RNA yield correlated strongly with the number of cells per subset. Beyond this particular receptor, the publication reports: Naive, central memory and regulatory TCRB repertoires appeared more similar among patients than among healthy donors. At VDJ recombination sites, patients with type 1 diabetes made fewer insertions and deleted more nucleotides, a pattern implying thymic rearrangement abnormalities. Sequencing cDNA rather than genomic DNA could over-represent highly expressing activated cells, although activation and CD3 levels did not differ between groups. Type 1 diabetes patients showed a moderate but significant shortening of TCRB CDR3 length in all four CD4+ subsets. Shorter templates might have been favored by PCR, but patient and control samples were amplified and corrected together, so both groups would have been affected equally by any skew. HLA sub-analyses involved small numbers of individuals, so any influence of HLA type on TCRB rearrangement remained unresolved.

The CDR3, from cysteine to phenylalanine, totals 13 residues. Only CDR3 DNA remains: 39 bases, in frame from the first base. The V end loses 0 bases and the J end loses 5 bases, and a stretch of 8 bases separates them. The germline V gene specifies SGDLS as CDR1 and YYNGEE as CDR2. The entire amount of isolated RNA was reverse transcribed using the High Capacity cDNA Reverse Transcription Kit, so the sequenced TCRB transcripts were expressed ones. Deep immunoSEQ sequencing was applied to naive, central memory and regulatory T cell samples, giving an average of about 3.57 million total reads per sample. After sorted cells were lysed in RLT buffer, RNA was extracted with DNase-treated RNeasy Micro or Mini kits, with the choice depending on cell number. Each cell subset was processed on its own to prevent cross-contamination, while patient and healthy donor samples were processed together. The immunoSEQ multiplex PCR was used to amplify TCRB sequences from cDNA, generating 87-bp fragments that spanned the CDR3 region. The amplicons were sequenced using the Illumina HiSeq platform. As for how the authors treated the data: PCR bias was corrected computationally using synthetic template baselines, and reads within Hamming distance 2 were collapsed, with unmergeable singletons discarded. Reads were aligned against IMGT so that V, D and J genes, CDR3 length and insertions or deletions at six rearrangement sites could be assigned. Within each subset, clonotype counts were normalized to sorted cell number, after which true diversity and Gini coefficients were computed with the tcR R package. The overlap coefficient, calculated on TCRB nucleotide sequences, was used to quantify repertoire sharing. As a proxy for the pre-selection repertoire, out-of-frame TCRB sequences from naive cells were analyzed. TCRdb took this table from immuneACCESS and kept in-frame rearrangements with V and J called. Such tables lack part of the clones; where checked against another copy, unresolved V genes explain under half of the gap, and the rest is unexplained. That table gives V, J and clone size, and the DNA gave D and trimming. In this sample the table shows roughly 730,000 clones, roughly 13% of which occur a single time. 0.022% of the sample is in the top ten clones.

Notes on this clone: This clone's antigen is unknown. Base qualities were left out, and no much larger clone turns up one base away.

A single peripheral blood draw of about 116 mL on average was collected from each donor into heparinised tubes. Naive, central memory, regulatory and stem cell-like memory CD4+ T cells were sorted on a BD FACSAria II using a panel including CD45RO, CCR7, CD25, CD127, CD95 and CD27. A purity above 95% was achieved for all sorted populations. PBMCs were isolated immediately by Lymphoprep density gradient centrifugation and stained directly without culture. So that batch effects would be minimized, each experiment stained and sorted samples in pairs, pairing one healthy donor with one patient. Sample: naive CD4+ T cells from blood. This specimen's cell subset or site label, per the study, means: true naive CD4+ T cells. The rearranged chain carries TRBV9 and TRBJ1-2, with TRBD1 tentatively as D gene (5 bases match). The clonotype comes from a man aged 18-30 years with type 1 diabetes. The CDR3 region has the sequence CASSVDQGYGYTF. The nucleotides read TGTGCCAGCAGCGTAGATCAGGGTTATGGCTACACCTTC.